What follows are 28 T cell receptor beta chains derived from one specimen sequenced in a study of T cell responses to AZD1222 COVID-19 vaccine. Produced via immunoSEQ multiplex PCR; TCRdb's table is partial and in-frame only. The data hold around 160,000 clones, with around 89% observed a single time. The sample in question was peripheral blood, obtained on day 0 of AZD1222 vaccination. The receptor source for this set is an adult in good health.

The V call is TRBV12-3 or TRBV12-4, the J call TRBJ1-1, with no clear D. Trimming pared 2 bases from V and 6 bases from J, leaving 7 bases between. The CDR3 loop spans 12 amino acids. The CDR3 loop is CASSLWVPEAFF. The DNA of the CDR3 is TGTGCCAGCAGTTTATGGGTGCCTGAAGCTTTCTTT.

The rearrangement joins TRBV7-2 to TRBJ1-6, with a possible D match to TRBD1 (5 bases). V lost 4 bases to trimming and J lost 14 bases, with 15 bases between them. This CDR3 is built from 13 residues. Germline V lookup: CDR1 SGHTA, CDR2 FQGNSA. The CDR3 DNA follows: TGTGCCAGCAGCTCCGGGACGGGAAGGGCCCTCCACTTT. Translating it yields CASSSGTGRALHF.

This rearrangement joins TRBV18 to TRBJ2-7; 9 nucleotides line up with TRBD1. V lost 2 bases, J lost 2 bases, and 4 bases stayed unmatched. The germline V gene encodes CDR1 KGHSH and CDR2 LQKENI. This CDR3 has 15 residues. The CDR3: CASSPEQGAPYEQYF. In DNA, the CDR3 is TGTGCCAGCTCACCAGAACAGGGGGCCCCCTACGAGCAGTACTTC. The whole variable domain, filled in from reference TRBV18 and TRBJ2-7, reads NAGVMQNPRHLVRRRGQEARLRCSPMKGHSHVYWYRQLPEEGLKFMVYLQKENIIDESGMPKERFSAEFPKEGPSILRIQQVVRGDSAAYFCASSPEQGAPYEQYFGPGTRLTVT.

The rearrangement links TRBV9 to TRBJ1-1, with a possible D match to TRBD1 (6 bases). CDR3 length: 16 amino acids. Germline V lookup: CDR1 SGDLS, CDR2 YYNGEE. Trimming shortened V by 2 bases and J by 3 bases, and 17 bases separated the two germline ends. The CDR3 DNA reads as TGTGCCAGCAGCGTTACAGGGAGGGTGTCTGACACTGAAGCTTTCTTT. It yields the protein CASSVTGRVSDTEAFF.

This rearrangement joins TRBV6-2 or TRBV6-3 to TRBJ2-3, with 15 bases matching TRBD2. Per germline, CDR1 MNHEY and CDR2 SVGEGT. The CDR3 runs to 18 residues. V dropped 2 bases and J dropped 5; count of bases not matched to a gene: 8. CDR3 region: CASSYRGLAGGSRDTQYF. DNA of the CDR3: TGTGCCAGCAGTTACCGAGGACTAGCGGGAGGGAGTAGAGATACGCAGTATTTT.

The V call is TRBV18, the J call TRBJ1-1; no definite D call. Deletions cut 4 bases from V and 4 bases from J, with 13 bases between. The germline V gene encodes CDR1 KGHSH and CDR2 LQKENI. CDR3 length: 14 residues. The CDR3 region is CASSRAREGTEAFF. The CDR3 DNA follows: TGTGCCAGCTCACGGGCCCGGGAAGGCACTGAAGCTTTCTTT.

V is TRBV18 and J is TRBJ1-5; weak D call: TRBD1 (6 bases). The CDR3 has 16 residues. The germline CDR1 and CDR2 sequences are KGHSH and LQKENI. Trimming removed 4 bases at V and 4 bases at J, with 17 bases between. CDR3 protein: CASSQSGTHTNQPQHF. The CDR3 nucleotides are TGTGCCAGCTCACAATCCGGGACACACACTAATCAGCCCCAGCATTTT. Full variable domain (outside the CDR3, taken from reference TRBV18 and TRBJ1-5): NAGVMQNPRHLVRRRGQEARLRCSPMKGHSHVYWYRQLPEEGLKFMVYLQKENIIDESGMPKERFSAEFPKEGPSILRIQQVVRGDSAAYFCASSQSGTHTNQPQHFGDGTRLSIL.

V is TRBV9 and J is TRBJ2-7, with no clear D. Trimming removed 0 bases from V and 2 bases from J, with 9 bases in between. There are 14 residues in the CDR3. Germline V gene sequence: CDR1 SGDLS, CDR2 YYNGEE. The CDR3 loop is CASSVGNLPYEQYF. In DNA form, the CDR3 reads TGTGCCAGCAGCGTAGGAAACCTCCCCTACGAGCAGTACTTC.

J is TRBJ2-1 and V is TRBV7-9; no reliable D call. There are 12 residues in the CDR3. Germline V gives CDR1 SEHNR, CDR2 FQNEAQ (reference sequence). Trimming left V 0 bases short and J 13 bases short, with 10 bases between. This CDR3 is CASSLALDLQFF. DNA of the CDR3: TGTGCCAGCAGCTTAGCGTTGGACCTACAGTTCTTC.

The chain has TRBV9 and TRBJ2-7; 11 nucleotides match TRBD2. The CDR3 has 15 amino acids. With 3 bases clipped from V and 3 bases from J, the junction kept 5 bases outside the gene matches. CDR1 is SGDLS, CDR2 YYNGEE, per germline. The CDR3 bases are TGTGCCAGCAGCGCTAGCGGGAGGAGTGGCTACGAGCAGTACTTC. It encodes CASSASGRSGYEQYF.

The chain couples TRBV4-1 to TRBJ1-2; 11 bases fit TRBD1. V shed 4 bases, J shed 6 bases, and the junction held 4 bases outside the gene matches. Germline V lookup: CDR1 MGHRA, CDR2 YSYEKL. The CDR3 is made up of 14 amino acids. The DNA for the CDR3 is TGCGCCAGCAGCCCAAGGACAGGGGGCCATGGCTACACCTTC. Protein sequence: CASSPRTGGHGYTF.

This chain connects TRBV27 to TRBJ1-1; 9 bases match TRBD1. V dropped 3 bases and J dropped 2; count of bases not matched to a gene: 1. Germline CDR1 reads MNHEY; CDR2 reads SMNVEV (reference sequence). The CDR3 is made up of 14 amino acids. In DNA, the CDR3 is TGTGCCAGCAGTTTGGACAGGGGCAACACTGAAGCTTTCTTT. This sequence encodes CASSLDRGNTEAFF.

CDR3 amino acids: CASSPTRTSGAETQYF. The CDR3 DNA sequence: TGTGCCAGCAGCCCCACCCGGACTAGCGGGGCAGAGACCCAGTACTTC. The genes are TRBV14 and TRBJ2-5; 12 bases are a match to TRBD2. From germline, CDR1 is SGHDN and CDR2 FVKESK. J gave up 4 bases and V 4 bases, and 7 bases lay outside the gene matches. The CDR3 is 16 amino acids. The entire variable domain, with the rest obtained from reference TRBV14 and TRBJ2-5, is as follows: EAGVTQFPSHSVIEKGQTVTLRCDPISGHDNLYWYRRVMGKEIKFLLHFVKESKQDESGMPNNRFLAERTGGTYSTLKVQPAELEDSGVYFCASSPTRTSGAETQYFGPGTRLLVL.

The chain couples TRBV5-4 to TRBJ2-5; TRBD2 aligns across 14 bases. Trimming cost V 4 bases and J 4 bases; bases outside gene matches: 15. This CDR3 contains 19 residues. Germline V gene data show CDR1 as SGHNT and CDR2 as YYREEE (reference sequence). CDR3 nucleotides: TGTGCCAGCAGCGCCGCTTCCGGGACTAGCGGGAGAGTGTCAGAGACCCAGTACTTC. It translates to CASSAASGTSGRVSETQYF.

The chain recombines TRBV25-1 with TRBJ2-3; D unresolved. Germline V CDR1 and CDR2: MGHDK, SYGVNS. V was cut by 10 bases and J by 2 bases, with 10 bases left in between. This CDR3 is built from 12 residues. The CDR3 protein is CAIGTHTDTQYF. CDR3 bases: TGTGCCATCGGAACCCACACAGATACGCAGTATTTT.

This chain uses TRBV5-5 with TRBJ1-6; a weak D match, TRBD1 (5 bases). V was trimmed by 1 base and J by 8 bases, leaving 19 bases between them. Germline loops: CDR1 SGHKS, CDR2 YYEKEE (reference sequence). The CDR3 is 17 amino acids. The CDR3 sequence: CASSLSPVGGSDSPLHF. DNA of the CDR3: TGTGCCAGCAGCTTGTCTCCGGTGGGGGGTTCAGATTCACCCCTCCACTTT.

V is TRBV10-1 and J is TRBJ2-2, with 7 bases aligning to TRBD1. The CDR3 totals 14 residues. Germline V gene lookup returns CDR1 WNHNN and CDR2 SYGVQD (reference sequence). Germline trimming cut 6 bases from V and 2 bases from J; bases unmatched to any gene: 3. CDR3 sequence (DNA): TGCGCCAGCAGGGACAGGCCTAACACCGGGGAGCTGTTTTTT. Protein: CASRDRPNTGELFF.

The genes are TRBV7-6 and TRBJ2-3; the match to TRBD2 covers 9 bases. The junction had 12 bases not matched to a gene; V was cut back by 5 bases and J by 6 bases. This CDR3 is built from 16 residues. In germline, CDR1 is SGHVS, CDR2 FNYEAQ. CDR3 region: CASSMPRGRGDDTQYF. CDR3 in DNA: TGTGCCAGCAGCATGCCTCGCGGGAGGGGGGATGATACGCAGTATTTT.

The chain carries TRBV11-2 and TRBJ2-3; 8 nucleotides match TRBD2. The CDR3 consists of 16 residues. With 5 bases clipped from V and 2 bases from J, the junction kept 9 bases outside the gene matches. Germline CDR1 is SGHAT and CDR2 is FQNNGV. The CDR3 spells CASSPVGGRITDTQYF. The CDR3 DNA reads TGTGCCAGCAGCCCCGTAGGCGGGAGGATCACAGATACGCAGTATTTT.

This clone was observed a single time. The chain is built from TRBV5-6 and TRBJ1-4; 11 bases are shared with TRBD1. Per germline, CDR1 SGHDT and CDR2 YYEEEE. This CDR3 comprises 14 residues. After removal of 4 bases from V and 6 bases from J, the junction contained 2 bases not matched to a gene. Written as DNA, the CDR3 is TGTGCCAGCAGCCGGGGACAGGGGGATGAAAAACTGTTTTTT. Translating gives CASSRGQGDEKLFF.

The chain joins TRBV7-9 to TRBJ1-1; perhaps TRBD1 as D (6 bases). Trimming pared 4 bases from V and 0 bases from J, leaving 12 bases between. This CDR3 has 15 amino acids. Germline V gene lookup returns CDR1 SEHNR and CDR2 FQNEAQ (reference sequence). CDR3 coding DNA: TGTGCCAGCAGCTACGGACAGCACTTGAACACTGAAGCTTTCTTT. It yields the protein CASSYGQHLNTEAFF.

A few counts support this clone. This rearrangement joins TRBV24-1 to TRBJ2-1; D might be TRBD1 (6 bases). The CDR3 sequence is 15 residues long. Germline V gene data show CDR1 as KGHDR and CDR2 as SFDVKD. Trimming took off 7 bases at V and 2 bases at J, with 14 bases between the two ends. The CDR3 DNA reads TGTGCCACCAGCCACCGGGACATTGCCTACAATGAGCAGTTCTTC. Encoded protein: CATSHRDIAYNEQFF.

This clone has only one observation. This rearrangement joins TRBV28 to TRBJ1-2; D gene ambiguous. The CDR3 runs 10 residues. Trimming removed 6 bases from V and 4 bases from J, with 3 bases in between. Germline V CDR1 and CDR2: MDHEN, SYDVKM. The CDR3 DNA sequence: TGTGCCAGCAGCTCCTATGGCTACACCTTC. Protein sequence: CASSSYGYTF.

V gene TRBV27 combines with J gene TRBJ1-5; unclear D gene. Germline-derived CDR1 and CDR2 are MNHEY and SMNVEV (reference sequence). Trimming left V 5 bases short and J 1 base short, with 15 bases between. The CDR3 contains 16 residues. CDR3 region: CASSLYYPGSNQPQHF. CDR3 in DNA: TGTGCCAGCAGTCTCTACTACCCGGGCAGCAATCAGCCCCAGCATTTT.

This clone was counted a single time. The chain combines TRBV28 with TRBJ1-1, with 9 nucleotides matching TRBD1. Germline-derived CDR1 and CDR2 are MDHEN and SYDVKM. V shed 6 bases, J shed 10 bases, and the junction held 6 bases outside the gene matches. The CDR3 extends over 12 amino acids. CDR3 region: CASRGGTGRAFF. The CDR3, as DNA: TGTGCCAGCAGGGGAGGGACAGGGAGAGCTTTCTTT.

The rearrangement links TRBV12-3 or TRBV12-4 to TRBJ2-1; D gene unclear. The CDR3 has 11 amino acids. V was trimmed by 2 bases and J by 9 bases, leaving 5 bases between them. The CDR3 coding sequence is TGTGCCAGCAGTTTAAGCGCTGAGCAGTTCTTC. Translation: CASSLSAEQFF.

The chain joins TRBV3-1 (or the pseudogene TRBV3-2) to TRBJ1-2; D might be TRBD1 (5 bases). V was pared by 0 bases and J by 4 bases, with 12 bases between. This CDR3 has 15 residues. Germline V lookup: CDR1 LGHDT, CDR2 YNNKEL (reference sequence). Written as DNA, the CDR3 is TGTGCCAGCAGCCAAGAACCGGGGGGTACCTATGGCTACACCTTC. Its translation: CASSQEPGGTYGYTF.

A single count supports this clone. J is TRBJ1-4 and V is TRBV5-5; TRBD1 is a possible D gene (5 bases). The germline gives CDR1 SGHKS, CDR2 YYEKEE (reference sequence). V was trimmed by 2 bases and J by 8 bases, leaving 19 bases between them. CDR3 size: 16 residues. The CDR3 bases are TGTGCCAGCAGCTTTTTTCAGGGAGGAGATCAAGAAAAACTGTTTTTT. The encoded protein is CASSFFQGGDQEKLFF.